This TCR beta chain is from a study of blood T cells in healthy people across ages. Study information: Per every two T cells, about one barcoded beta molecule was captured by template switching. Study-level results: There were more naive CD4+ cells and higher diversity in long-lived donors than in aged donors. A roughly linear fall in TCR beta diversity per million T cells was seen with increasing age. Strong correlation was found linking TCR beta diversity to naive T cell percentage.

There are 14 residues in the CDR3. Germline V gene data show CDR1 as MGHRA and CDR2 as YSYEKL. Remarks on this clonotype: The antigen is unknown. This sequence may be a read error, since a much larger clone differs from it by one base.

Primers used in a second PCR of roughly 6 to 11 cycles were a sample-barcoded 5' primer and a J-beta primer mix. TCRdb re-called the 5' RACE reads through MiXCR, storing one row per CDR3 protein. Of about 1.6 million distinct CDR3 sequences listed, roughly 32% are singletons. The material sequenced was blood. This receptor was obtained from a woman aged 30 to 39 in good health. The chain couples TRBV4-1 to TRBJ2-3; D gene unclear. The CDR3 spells CAGSQDVLSYTQYF. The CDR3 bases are TGCGCCGGCAGCCAAGATGTACTGTCGTATACGCAGTATTTT.